A single TCR beta chain is shown here with its context. What it binds is not known. Profiling relied on immunoSEQ multiplex PCR, and the TCRdb table lists in-frame clones only, not all of them. The sample lists about 98,000 clones, roughly 76% seen once, with approximately 15% in the top ten. The germline gives CDR1 SGHRS, CDR2 YFSETQ. This CDR3 contains 14 residues. Trimming took off 4 bases at V and 0 bases at J, with 7 bases between the two ends. All patients relapsed after autologous stem cell transplantation, and brentuximab vedotin exposure varied. The data belong to a study of PD-1 blockade in classical Hodgkin lymphoma. Notes on the study in general: Sources of repertoire differences remain undefined, possibly disease activity or prior therapy. As was reported, newly diagnosed patients showed lower baseline TCR diversity than healthy donors did. CD8+ TCR diversity did not rise significantly by C4D1, unlike CD4+. Complete responders entered with baseline diversity on par with newly diagnosed patients, the results showed.

The specimen was peripheral blood mononuclear cells (PBMCs), collected before the second cycle of nivolumab. This receptor was obtained from a human donor with classical Hodgkin lymphoma. The chain combines TRBV5-1 with TRBJ2-2; the D is unclear. CDR3 in DNA: TGCGCCAGCAGCCTTCATACGAACACCGGGGAGCTGTTTTTT. Protein: CASSLHTNTGELFF. Full variable domain (outside the CDR3, taken from reference TRBV5-1 and TRBJ2-2): KAGVTQTPRYLIKTRGQQVTLSCSPISGHRSVSWYQQTPGQGLQFLFEYFSETQRNKGNFPGRFSGRQFSNSRSEMNVSTLELGDSALYLCASSLHTNTGELFFGEGSRLTVL.